This is a list of T cell receptor beta chains from one sample in a study of T cells in Graves' hyperthyroidism and ophthalmopathy. TCRdb re-called the multiplex PCR reads with MiXCR, one entry per CDR3 protein. The sample shows under 600,000 distinct CDR3 sequences, around 15% of them seen only once. The sequenced sample consisted of blood. These receptors were taken from a woman aged 40 to 49 with Graves' ophthalmopathy. Each CDR3 is given with its conserved first and last residue. The D gene is left open where the match is weak. Clone sizes are given selectively: once, few, many, or a class where the clone is expanded.

CDR3 protein: CSAGTVSYEQYF
CDR3 DNA: TGCAGTGCTGGGACAGTCTCCTACGAGCAGTACTTC
J gene: TRBJ2-7
D gene: TRBD1
V gene: TRBV20-1
clone size: many

CDR3 protein: CSVVSSGAYNEQFF
CDR3 DNA: TGCAGCGTTGTTTCTAGCGGTGCCTACAATGAGCAGTTCTTC
J gene: TRBJ2-1
D gene: TRBD2
V gene: TRBV29-1
clone size: -

CDR3 protein: CSALRDGPNEKLFF
CDR3 DNA: TGCAGTGCTTTACGGGACGGACCAAATGAAAAACTGTTTTTT
J gene: TRBJ1-4
D gene: -
V gene: TRBV20-1
clone size: -

CDR3 protein: CSAKGAPVEQYF
CDR3 DNA: TGCAGTGCTAAAGGGGCCCCTGTCGAGCAGTACTTC
J gene: TRBJ2-7
D gene: -
V gene: TRBV20-1
clone size: many

CDR3 protein: CATGGERSARGNQPQHF
CDR3 DNA: TGTGCCACCGGGGGAGAGAGGTCGGCTAGGGGCAATCAGCCCCAGCATTTT
J gene: TRBJ1-5
D gene: -
V gene: TRBV6-2/TRBV6-3
clone size: -

CDR3 protein: CASSYSRSRSSYEQYF
CDR3 DNA: TGTGCCAGCAGTTACTCGAGGTCTCGGAGCTCCTACGAGCAGTACTTC
J gene: TRBJ2-7
D gene: -
V gene: TRBV6-5
clone size: -

CDR3 protein: CASSEGQREVGELFF
CDR3 DNA: TGTGCCAGCAGTGAAGGCCAGCGGGAGGTCGGGGAGCTGTTTTTT
J gene: TRBJ2-2
D gene: TRBD2
V gene: TRBV25-1
clone size: -

CDR3 protein: CASSEGPSSYEQYF
CDR3 DNA: TGTGCCAGCAGCGAAGGGCCGTCGTCCTACGAGCAGTACTTC
J gene: TRBJ2-7
D gene: -
V gene: TRBV7-9
clone size: many

CDR3 protein: CASREVAGTIYNEQFF
CDR3 DNA: TGTGCCAGCAGAGAAGTAGCGGGAACTATCTACAATGAGCAGTTCTTC
J gene: TRBJ2-1
D gene: TRBD2
V gene: TRBV6-1
clone size: many

CDR3 protein: CASSQGSPGQGFSGANVLTF
CDR3 DNA: TGCGCCAGCAGCCAAGGGTCACCGGGACAGGGATTCTCTGGGGCCAACGTCCTGACTTTC
J gene: TRBJ2-6
D gene: TRBD1
V gene: TRBV4-1
clone size: -

CDR3 protein: CASSLRLEAQHF
CDR3 DNA: TGTGCCAGCAGTTTACGTCTAGAGGCCCAGCATTTT
J gene: TRBJ1-5
D gene: -
V gene: TRBV12-3/TRBV12-4
clone size: -

CDR3 protein: CAWSVTGTTEKLFF
CDR3 DNA: TGTGCCTGGAGTGTGACAGGGACGACCGAAAAACTGTTTTTT
J gene: TRBJ1-4
D gene: TRBD1
V gene: TRBV30
clone size: few

CDR3 protein: CASRFGGGSNQPQHF
CDR3 DNA: TGTGCCAGCAGGTTCGGGGGGGGGAGCAATCAGCCCCAGCATTTT
J gene: TRBJ1-5
D gene: -
V gene: TRBV28
clone size: many

CDR3 protein: CASSYRDEQFF
CDR3 DNA: TGTGCCAGCAGTTACAGGGATGAGCAGTTCTTC
J gene: TRBJ2-1
D gene: -
V gene: TRBV28
clone size: many

CDR3 protein: CASSLVLGSTDTQYF
CDR3 DNA: TGTGCCAGCAGCTTAGTCCTAGGAAGCACAGATACGCAGTATTTT
J gene: TRBJ2-3
D gene: -
V gene: TRBV7-3
clone size: -

CDR3 protein: CASHKLAGVPDEQFF
CDR3 DNA: TGCGCCAGCCACAAACTAGCGGGAGTCCCCGATGAGCAGTTCTTC
J gene: TRBJ2-1
D gene: TRBD2
V gene: TRBV5-1
clone size: many